The 8 T cell receptor beta chains in this list originate from one sample, sequenced in a study of cytomegalovirus exposure and HLA in healthy donors. Primers included in the PCR were 60 Vbeta and 13 Jbeta primers. The assay was immunoSEQ multiplex PCR, and TCRdb's table has in-frame clones only and misses some. Among about 120,000 clones listed, roughly three quarters were seen once. Sequencing was carried out using PBMCs. The receptors shown here come from a woman in her thirties or forties in good health and CMV-seropositive.

This chain connects TRBV11-2 to TRBJ2-7, with 9 bases lining up with TRBD2. The V and J ends lost 1 base and 7 bases, in that order; junction bases with no gene match: 14. This CDR3 comprises 17 residues. Germline assignment: CDR1 SGHAT and CDR2 FQNNGV. The CDR3 DNA is TGTGCCAGCAGCTTAGTAGGGACTAGCAATAGGGGCTATGAGCAGTACTTC. Translation gives CASSLVGTSNRGYEQYF.

This sequence joins TRBV6-1 and TRBJ1-3; D is unresolved. Germline CDR1 reads MNHNS; CDR2 reads SASEGT. The CDR3 length is 13 residues. V lost 4 bases and J 4 bases, leaving 8 bases between the germline ends. CDR3 coding DNA: TGTGCCAGCAGTGCAGATACCGGAAACACCATATATTTT. Residues: CASSADTGNTIYF.

This clone was seen ten or more times. The J gene is TRBJ1-2, the V gene TRBV6-1, with D maybe TRBD1 (6 bases). CDR1 is MNHNS, CDR2 SASEGT, per germline. V shed 10 bases and J shed 5 bases, with 17 bases lying between them. This CDR3 region has 13 residues. CDR3 protein: CATTGQIGYGYTF. The CDR3 DNA reads TGTGCCACCACTGGACAGATCGGTTATGGCTACACCTTC.

This clone was observed a handful of times. The chain uses TRBV18 and TRBJ1-4, with D hard to call. In germline, CDR1 is KGHSH, CDR2 LQKENI. CDR3 size: 13 residues. V gave up 6 bases and J gave up 7 bases, with 12 bases separating them. The DNA of the CDR3 is TGTGCCAGCTCCCCCCGCTTGGCTGAAAAACTGTTTTTT. This encodes CASSPRLAEKLFF.

The V gene is TRBV13, the J gene TRBJ1-2, with D perhaps matching TRBD1 (6 bases). The CDR3 totals 12 residues. V was clipped by 5 bases and J by 13 bases, with 17 bases between them. Per germline, CDR1 PRHDT and CDR2 FYEKMQ (reference sequence). The CDR3 region has the DNA TGTGCCAGCAGCCAAACACAGGGTAGGGTCACCTTC. Amino acids: CASSQTQGRVTF. Complete variable domain (other parts from reference TRBV13 and TRBJ1-2): AAGVIQSPRHLIKEKRETATLKCYPIPRHDTVYWYQQGPGQDPQFLISFYEKMQSDKGSIPDRFSAQQFSDYHSELNMSSLELGDSALYFCASSQTQGRVTFGSGTRLTVV.

About this clone: Other DNA sequences in this specimen translate into the identical CDR3. The chain carries TRBV6-5 and TRBJ2-5; TRBD2 matches at 7 bases. Per germline, CDR1 MNHEY and CDR2 SVGAGI. V was clipped by 3 bases and J by 4 bases; unmatched bases: 8. There are 15 residues in the CDR3. CDR3 bases: TGTGCCAGCAGTTATGGGGGGGGTCGAGGAGAGACCCAGTACTTC. This codes for CASSYGGGRGETQYF.

As concerns this clone: At one end, the junction sequence differs from germline, possibly due to a read error. The V and J genes are TRBV7-7 and TRBJ2-2; tentatively, D is TRBD1 (6 bases). The CDR3 runs 14 residues. CDR1 SSHAT and CDR2 FNYEAQ come from the germline V gene (reference sequence). CDR3 nucleotides: TGTGCTAGCAGCCAGACAGGGAACACCGGGGAGCTGTTTTTT. It translates to CASSQTGNTGELFF.

V usage is TRBV28 and J usage is TRBJ1-2; perhaps TRBD1 as D (6 bases). The germline CDR1 and CDR2 sequences are MDHEN and SYDVKM. V was shortened by 5 bases and J by 5 bases, with 12 bases between the two germline ends. The CDR3 is 13 residues long. The CDR3, as DNA: TGTGCCAGCAGTACAGGGCAGACATATGGCTACACCTTC. Its translation: CASSTGQTYGYTF.